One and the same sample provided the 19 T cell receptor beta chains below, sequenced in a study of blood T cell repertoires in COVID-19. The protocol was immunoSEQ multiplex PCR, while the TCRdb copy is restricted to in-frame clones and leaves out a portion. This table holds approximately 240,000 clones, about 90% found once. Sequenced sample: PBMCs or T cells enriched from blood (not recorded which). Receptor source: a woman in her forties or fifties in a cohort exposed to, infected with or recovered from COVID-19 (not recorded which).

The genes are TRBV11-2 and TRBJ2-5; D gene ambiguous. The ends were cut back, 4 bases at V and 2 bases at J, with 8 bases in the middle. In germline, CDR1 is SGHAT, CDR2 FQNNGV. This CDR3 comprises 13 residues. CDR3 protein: CASSSSLQETQYF. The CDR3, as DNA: TGTGCCAGCAGCTCGTCACTGCAAGAGACCCAGTACTTC.

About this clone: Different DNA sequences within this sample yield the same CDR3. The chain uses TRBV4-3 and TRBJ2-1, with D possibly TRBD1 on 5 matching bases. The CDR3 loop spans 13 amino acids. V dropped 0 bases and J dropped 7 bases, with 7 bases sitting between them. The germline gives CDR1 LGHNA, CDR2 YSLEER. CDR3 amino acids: CASSQEAGNEQFF. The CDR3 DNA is TGCGCCAGCAGCCAAGAAGCAGGGAATGAGCAGTTCTTC.

The CDR3 DNA follows: TGTGCCAGCAGTCCTTCAGGGACTGCCCAGCCCCAGCATTTT. It is translated as CASSPSGTAQPQHF. The chain combines TRBV7-8 with TRBJ1-5; a weak D match, TRBD1 (5 bases). V lost 6 bases and J 7 bases, leaving 16 bases between the germline ends. Germline V gene lookup returns CDR1 SGHVS and CDR2 FQNEAQ. The CDR3 length is 14 residues.

CDR3 DNA sequence: TGTGCCAGCAGTTATTATACAGGGTCCTCGAACACTGAAGCTTTCTTT. This codes for CASSYYTGSSNTEAFF. The rearrangement joins TRBV6-5 to TRBJ1-1; perhaps TRBD1 as D (6 bases). Per germline, CDR1 MNHEY and CDR2 SVGAGI. V dropped 3 bases and J dropped 1 base, with 15 bases sitting between them. This CDR3 is 16 amino acids long.

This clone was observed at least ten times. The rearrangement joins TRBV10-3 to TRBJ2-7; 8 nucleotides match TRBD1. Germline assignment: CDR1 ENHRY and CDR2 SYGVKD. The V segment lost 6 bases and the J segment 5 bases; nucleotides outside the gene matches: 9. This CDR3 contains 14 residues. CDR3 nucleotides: TGTGCCATCAGCCCCGGACAGGGTGTACACGAGCAGTACTTC. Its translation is CAISPGQGVHEQYF.

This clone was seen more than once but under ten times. CDR3 sequence (DNA): TGTGCCAGCAGCCAGGCTAGCGGGGGGCTCCCTGAGCAGTTCTTC. Amino acids: CASSQASGGLPEQFF. The rearrangement uses TRBV3-1 (or the pseudogene TRBV3-2) and TRBJ2-1; 11 bases agree with TRBD2. V shed 3 bases and J 9 bases; nucleotides not matched to a gene: 7. The CDR3 has 15 amino acids. Germline loops: CDR1 LGHDT, CDR2 YNNKEL (reference sequence).

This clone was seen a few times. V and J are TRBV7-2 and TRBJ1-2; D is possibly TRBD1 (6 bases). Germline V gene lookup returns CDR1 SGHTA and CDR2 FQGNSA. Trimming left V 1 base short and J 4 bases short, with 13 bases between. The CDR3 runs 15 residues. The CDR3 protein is CASSLVPGAGYGYTF. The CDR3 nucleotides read TGTGCCAGCAGCTTAGTCCCAGGGGCCGGCTATGGCTACACCTTC.

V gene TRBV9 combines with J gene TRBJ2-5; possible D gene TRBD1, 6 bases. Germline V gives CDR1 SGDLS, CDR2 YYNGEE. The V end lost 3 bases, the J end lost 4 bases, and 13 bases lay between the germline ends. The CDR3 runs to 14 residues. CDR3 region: CASSGHRAGETQYF. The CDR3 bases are TGTGCCAGCAGCGGGCACAGGGCTGGAGAGACCCAGTACTTC.

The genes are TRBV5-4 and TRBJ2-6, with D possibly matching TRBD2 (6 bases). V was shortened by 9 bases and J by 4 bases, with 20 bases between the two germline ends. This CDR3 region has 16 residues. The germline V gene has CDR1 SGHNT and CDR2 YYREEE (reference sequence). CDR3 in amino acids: CATTTRGDAGANVLTF. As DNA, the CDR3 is TGTGCCACCACCACACGCGGGGATGCCGGGGCCAACGTCCTGACTTTC.

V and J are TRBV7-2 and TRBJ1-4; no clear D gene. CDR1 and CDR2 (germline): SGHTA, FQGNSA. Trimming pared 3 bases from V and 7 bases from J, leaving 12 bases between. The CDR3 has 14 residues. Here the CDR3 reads CASSFRAYPEKLFF. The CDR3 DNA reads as TGTGCCAGCAGCTTTAGAGCCTATCCTGAAAAACTGTTTTTT.

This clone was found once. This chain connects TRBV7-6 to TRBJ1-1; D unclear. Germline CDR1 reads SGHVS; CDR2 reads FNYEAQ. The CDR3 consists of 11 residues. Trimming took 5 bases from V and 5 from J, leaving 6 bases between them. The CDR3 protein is CASSAETEAFF. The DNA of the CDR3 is TGTGCCAGCAGCGCGGAGACTGAAGCTTTCTTT.

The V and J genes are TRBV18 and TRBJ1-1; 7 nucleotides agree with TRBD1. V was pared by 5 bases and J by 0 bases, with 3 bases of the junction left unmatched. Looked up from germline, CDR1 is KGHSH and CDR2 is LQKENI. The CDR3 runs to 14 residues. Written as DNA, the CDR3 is TGTGCCAGCTCAGGAGGGACAGTGAACACTGAAGCTTTCTTT. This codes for CASSGGTVNTEAFF.

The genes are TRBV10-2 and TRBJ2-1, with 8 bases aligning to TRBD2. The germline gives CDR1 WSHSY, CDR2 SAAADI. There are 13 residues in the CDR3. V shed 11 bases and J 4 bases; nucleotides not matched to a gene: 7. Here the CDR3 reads CAVRLARYNEQFF. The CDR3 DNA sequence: TGCGCCGTCCGACTAGCGAGGTACAATGAGCAGTTCTTC.

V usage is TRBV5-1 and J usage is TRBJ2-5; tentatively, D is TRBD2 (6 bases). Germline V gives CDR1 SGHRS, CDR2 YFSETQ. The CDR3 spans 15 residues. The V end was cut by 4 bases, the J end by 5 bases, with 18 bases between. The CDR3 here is CASSDGGTVSETQYF. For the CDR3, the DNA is TGCGCCAGCAGCGATGGGGGGACCGTCTCGGAGACCCAGTACTTC.

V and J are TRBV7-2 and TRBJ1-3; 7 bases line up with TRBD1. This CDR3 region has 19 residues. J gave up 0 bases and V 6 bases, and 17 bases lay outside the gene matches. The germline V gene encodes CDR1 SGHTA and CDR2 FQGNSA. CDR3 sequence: CASSSQGVLGQSSGNTIYF. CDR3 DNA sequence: TGTGCCAGCAGTTCTCAGGGGGTGTTAGGGCAGAGCTCTGGAAACACCATATATTTT.

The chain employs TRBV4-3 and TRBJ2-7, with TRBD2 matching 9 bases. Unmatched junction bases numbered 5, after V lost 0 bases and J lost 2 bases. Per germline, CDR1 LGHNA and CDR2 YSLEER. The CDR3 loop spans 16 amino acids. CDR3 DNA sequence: TGCGCCAGCAGCCAAGAATGGCTAGCGGGGCCCTACGAGCAGTACTTC. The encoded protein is CASSQEWLAGPYEQYF.

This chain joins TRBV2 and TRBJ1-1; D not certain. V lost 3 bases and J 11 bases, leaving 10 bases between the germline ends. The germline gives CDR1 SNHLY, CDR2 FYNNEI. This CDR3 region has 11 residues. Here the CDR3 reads CASSDYLIAFF. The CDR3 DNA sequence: TGTGCCAGCAGTGATTACTTGATCGCTTTCTTT.

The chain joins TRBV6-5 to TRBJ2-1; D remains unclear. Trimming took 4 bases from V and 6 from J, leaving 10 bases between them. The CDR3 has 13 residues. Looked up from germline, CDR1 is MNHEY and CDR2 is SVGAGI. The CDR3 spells CASSFRQANEQFF. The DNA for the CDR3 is TGTGCCAGCAGTTTTCGGCAGGCCAATGAGCAGTTCTTC.

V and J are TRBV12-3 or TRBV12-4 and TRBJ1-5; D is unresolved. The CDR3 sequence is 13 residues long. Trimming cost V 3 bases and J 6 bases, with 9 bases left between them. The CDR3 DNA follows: TGTGCCAGCAGTTTGTCCCCCTTTCAGCCCCAGCATTTT. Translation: CASSLSPFQPQHF.